Shown below are 13 T cell receptor beta chains from a single sample sequenced in a study of blood T cell repertoires in COVID-19 (TCRdb year 2020). The method was the immunoSEQ multiplex PCR assay. TCRdb's version of the immuneACCESS table is confined to in-frame rearrangements and falls short of the full clone set. An unresolved V gene accounts for under half of the shortfall where checked; the remainder is of unknown origin. Counted in this sample were around 100,000 clones; about 90% of them appeared once. Clones ranked in the top ten supply approximately 5.4% of the sample. Sequenced sample: peripheral blood. The receptors shown here come from a woman aged 50 to 65 with COVID-19, enrolled during active disease.

This clone occurred a few times. The V and J genes are TRBV24-1 and TRBJ1-1; a possible D gene is TRBD1 (6 bases). Germline CDR1 KGHDR, CDR2 SFDVKD. Between the trimmed V and J ends, which lost 5 bases and 7 bases, there was a span of 10 bases. The CDR3 contains 12 residues. The DNA for the CDR3 is TGTGCCACCAGTGGTGACAGGAATGAAGCTTTCTTT. Its protein product is CATSGDRNEAFF.

The chain recombines TRBV30 with TRBJ2-5, with a tentative D call TRBD2 (5 bases). This CDR3 is built from 13 residues. Per germline, CDR1 GTSNPN and CDR2 SVGIG (reference sequence). V lost 2 bases to trimming and J lost 6 bases, with 13 bases between them. The CDR3 sequence is CAWSSGYTKTQYF. CDR3 coding DNA: TGTGCCTGGAGTTCGGGGTATACGAAGACCCAGTACTTC.

Comment on this clone: Other DNA sequences from this sample encode an identical CDR3 as well. The chain carries TRBV5-6 and TRBJ2-3; 11 bases align to TRBD2. The germline V gene has CDR1 SGHDT and CDR2 YYEEEE. The CDR3 has 15 residues. Trimming removed 1 base from V and 4 bases from J; junction bases left unmatched: 2. The CDR3 DNA sequence: TGTGCCAGCAGCTTGACTAGCGGGGGTGCAGATACGCAGTATTTT. Protein product: CASSLTSGGADTQYF.

This clone was detected many times. The chain combines TRBV4-1 with TRBJ2-1; TRBD2 matches at 10 bases. The CDR3 has 15 residues. Trimming took 2 bases from V and 9 from J; bases not matched to a gene: 7. Germline-derived CDR1 and CDR2 are MGHRA and YSYEKL. This CDR3 is CASSQPLGLAVEQFF. The CDR3 nucleotides are TGCGCCAGCAGCCAACCCCTCGGACTAGCGGTTGAGCAGTTCTTC.

Only one count was recorded for this clone. CDR3: CASSQAGTSGGAETQYF. The CDR3 DNA follows: TGCGCCAGCAGCCAAGCCGGCACTAGCGGGGGGGCGGAGACCCAGTACTTC. The chain combines TRBV4-3 with TRBJ2-5; 13 nucleotides align to TRBD2. From germline, CDR1 is LGHNA and CDR2 YSLEER. The V gene end was trimmed by 1 base and the J gene end by 5 bases; junction bases not matched to a gene: 7. This CDR3 is built from 17 residues.

The chain recombines TRBV9 with TRBJ2-3; 13 bases map to TRBD2. The J segment lost 5 bases and the V segment lost 0 bases, leaving 3 bases of the junction unmatched. This CDR3 is 16 amino acids long. The germline gives CDR1 SGDLS, CDR2 YYNGEE. CDR3 sequence (DNA): TGTGCCAGCAGCGTAGGGACTAGCGGGGGTCAAGATACGCAGTATTTT. This sequence encodes CASSVGTSGGQDTQYF.

The genes are TRBV19 and TRBJ2-3; the D gene is possibly TRBD1 (5 bases). Germline CDR1 reads LNHDA; CDR2 reads SQIVND (reference sequence). Trimming left V 6 bases short and J 4 bases short, with 8 bases between. This CDR3 spans 12 amino acids. This chain's CDR3 is CASSQGADTQYF. In DNA, the CDR3 is TGTGCCAGTAGCCAGGGTGCAGATACGCAGTATTTT. Filled out from reference TRBV19 and TRBJ2-3, the complete variable domain reads DGGITQSPKYLFRKEGQNVTLSCEQNLNHDAMYWYRQDPGQGLRLIYYSQIVNDFQKGDIAEGYSVSREKKESFPLTVTSAQKNPTAFYLCASSQGADTQYFGPGTRLTVL.

The chain's CDR3 is CASSLAGWNSPLHF. The CDR3, as DNA: TGTGCCAGCAGCTTAGCAGGGTGGAATTCACCCCTCCACTTT. The chain carries TRBV5-6 and TRBJ1-6, with a tentative D call TRBD1 (5 bases). The ends were cut back, 2 bases at V and 7 bases at J, with 10 bases in the middle. CDR3 length: 14 residues. The V gene's germline CDR1 is SGHDT and CDR2 YYEEEE.

The rearrangement uses TRBV12-1 and TRBJ1-1. TRBV12-1 is classified as a pseudogene. This CDR3 contains 17 residues. The CDR3 nucleotides are TGTGCCAGCAGCTTTGGGGGAGTTTACAAGCGGGTCACTGAAGCTTTCTTT. It specifies CASSFGGVYKRVTEAFF.

Comments on this clone: This CDR3 is also generated by other DNA sequences in the sample. CDR3: CASSPLDRVNYGYTF. The CDR3 bases are TGTGCCAGCTCACCACTGGACAGAGTAAACTATGGCTACACCTTC. J is TRBJ1-2 and V is TRBV18, with a possible D match to TRBD1 (6 bases). The CDR3 runs to 15 residues. Germline V gives CDR1 KGHSH, CDR2 LQKENI. Trimming pared 1 base from V and 2 bases from J, leaving 11 bases between.

CDR3 protein: CSVEDFETGSSGNTIYF. CDR3 DNA: TGCAGCGTTGAAGATTTTGAGACAGGGTCCTCTGGAAACACCATATATTTT. V gene TRBV29-1 combines with J gene TRBJ1-3, with 7 bases aligning to TRBD1. Germline V gene sequence: CDR1 SQVTM, CDR2 ANQGSEA. The CDR3 covers 17 residues. J lost 0 bases, V lost 0 bases, and 8 bases had no gene match.

This chain joins TRBV6-5 and TRBJ1-2, with D maybe TRBD1 (6 bases). Per the germline V gene, CDR1 is MNHEY and CDR2 is SVGAGI. Trimming removed 0 bases from V and 5 bases from J, with 13 bases in between. CDR3 length equals 15 residues. The CDR3 spells CASSYSAGTQYGYTF. The CDR3 nucleotides read TGTGCCAGCAGTTACTCCGCCGGGACACAATATGGCTACACCTTC.

The CDR3 is CASGNARTDYGYTF. Here the CDR3 DNA reads TGTGCTAGCGGGAATGCAAGAACCGACTATGGCTACACCTTC. This chain links TRBV12-5 with TRBJ1-2; D is ambiguous. V was cut by 9 bases and J by 3 bases, with 17 bases left in between. This CDR3 is 14 amino acids long. Germline loops: CDR1 LGHNT, CDR2 FRNRAP.